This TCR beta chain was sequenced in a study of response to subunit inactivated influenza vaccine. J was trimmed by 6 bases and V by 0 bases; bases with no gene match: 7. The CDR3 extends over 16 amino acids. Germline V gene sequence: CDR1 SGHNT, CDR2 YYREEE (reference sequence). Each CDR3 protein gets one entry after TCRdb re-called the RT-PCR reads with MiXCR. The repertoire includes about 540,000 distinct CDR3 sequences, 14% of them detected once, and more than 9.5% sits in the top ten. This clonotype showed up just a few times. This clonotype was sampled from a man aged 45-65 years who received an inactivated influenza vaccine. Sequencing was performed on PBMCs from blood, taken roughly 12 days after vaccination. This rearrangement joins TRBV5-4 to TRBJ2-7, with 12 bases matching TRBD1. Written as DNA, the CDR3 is TGTGCCAGCAGCTTGGGTTTGGGACAGGGGGCCGGCGAGCAGTACTTC. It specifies CASSLGLGQGAGEQYF.